A single sample is the source of the 30 T cell receptor beta chains below, sequenced in a study of blood T cell repertoires in COVID-19. The repertoire was sequenced with immunoSEQ multiplex PCR; TCRdb's copy has only in-frame clones and lacks some. The repertoire consists of 150,000 to 200,000 clones, with roughly 82% occurring once and the leading ten covering approximately 8.7%. The sequenced material came from peripheral blood. Receptor source: a woman in her seventies with acute or convalescent COVID-19.

The chain uses TRBV19 and TRBJ2-5, with 8 nucleotides matching TRBD1. Germline CDR1 reads LNHDA; CDR2 reads SQIVND (reference sequence). V dropped 4 bases and J dropped 5; count of bases not matched to a gene: 6. CDR3 size: 14 residues. The CDR3 reads CASSTGQGWETQYF. The CDR3 DNA sequence: TGTGCCAGTAGTACAGGACAGGGATGGGAGACCCAGTACTTC.

This clone was picked up a small number of times. Written as DNA, the CDR3 is TGTGCCAGCAGCTCCACGACTAGCGGGGGTACGCAGTATTTT. Its translation: CASSSTTSGGTQYF. The chain employs TRBV5-5 and TRBJ2-3; 12 nucleotides match TRBD2. Germline CDR1 reads SGHKS; CDR2 reads YYEKEE (reference sequence). J lost 8 bases, V lost 3 bases, and 4 bases had no gene match. The CDR3 consists of 14 residues. Variable domain in full (rest from reference TRBV5-5 and TRBJ2-3): DAGVTQSPTHLIKTRGQQVTLRCSPISGHKSVSWYQQVLGQGPQFIFQYYEKEERGRGNFPDRFSARQFPNYSSELNVNALLLGDSALYLCASSSTTSGGTQYFGPGTRLTVL.

This chain links TRBV30 with TRBJ2-1; D gene uncertain. This CDR3 contains 14 residues. Germline CDR1 reads GTSNPN; CDR2 reads SVGIG (reference sequence). Trimming pared 5 bases from V and 2 bases from J, leaving 13 bases between. CDR3 in amino acids: CAWEIPTAYNEQFF. For the CDR3, the DNA is TGTGCCTGGGAAATCCCCACGGCCTACAATGAGCAGTTCTTC. The whole variable domain, filled in from reference TRBV30 and TRBJ2-1, reads SQTIHQWPATLVQPVGSPLSLECTVEGTSNPNLYWYRQAAGRGLQLLFYSVGIGQISSEVPQNLSASRPQDRQFILSSKKLLLSDSGFYLCAWEIPTAYNEQFFGPGTRLTVL.

The rearrangement links TRBV7-2 to TRBJ1-2; tentative D call: TRBD1 (6 bases). The CDR3 contains 15 residues. Germline CDR1 and CDR2: SGHTA and FQGNSA. Trimming cost V 3 bases and J 6 bases, with 17 bases left between them. In DNA form, the CDR3 reads TGTGCCAGCAGCTTGGATCGCAGGGGTATTGATGGCTACACCTTC. Translation gives CASSLDRRGIDGYTF. The variable domain in full, completed from reference TRBV7-2 and TRBJ1-2, reads GAGVSQSPSNKVTEKGKDVELRCDPISGHTALYWYRQSLGQGLEFLIYFQGNSAPDKSGLPSDRFSAERTGGSVSTLTIQRTQQEDSAVYLCASSLDRRGIDGYTFGSGTRLTVV.

V and J are TRBV7-8 and TRBJ1-1; D gene uncertain. The V end was cut by 7 bases, the J end by 0 bases, with 27 bases between. CDR1 is SGHVS and CDR2 is FQNEAQ in the germline V gene. The CDR3 is made up of 19 amino acids. The CDR3 DNA is TGTGCCAGCAACGACCGCTTAGCCTCCAAGACCCCTTTGAACACTGAAGCTTTCTTT. Protein sequence: CASNDRLASKTPLNTEAFF.

The chain combines TRBV6-6 with TRBJ1-5, with 7 nucleotides matching TRBD1. From germline, CDR1 is MNHNY and CDR2 SVGAGI (reference sequence). The CDR3 has 16 residues. With 0 bases clipped from V and 2 bases from J, the junction kept 4 bases outside the gene matches. CDR3: CASSYSTGRGNQPQHF. CDR3 in DNA: TGTGCCAGCAGTTACTCGACAGGGAGAGGCAATCAGCCCCAGCATTTT.

The chain joins TRBV7-3 to TRBJ1-2; D may be TRBD1 (6 bases). There are 13 residues in the CDR3. The V gene lost 5 bases and the J gene lost 4 bases, with 11 bases spanning the gap. From germline, CDR1 is SGHTA and CDR2 FQGTGA. The CDR3 sequence: CASSPTGSYGYTF. CDR3 DNA: TGTGCCAGCAGCCCCACAGGGTCCTATGGCTACACCTTC.

V is TRBV30 and J is TRBJ2-7; 8 bases match TRBD1. The CDR3 sequence is 13 residues long. J lost 2 bases, V lost 5 bases, and 5 bases had no gene match. CDR1 GTSNPN and CDR2 SVGIG come from the germline V gene (reference sequence). This CDR3 is CAWERQGPYEQYF. For the CDR3, the DNA is TGTGCCTGGGAGAGACAGGGGCCCTACGAGCAGTACTTC.

The rearrangement uses TRBV15 and TRBJ2-5; 8 bases are shared with TRBD1. The V gene's germline CDR1 is LNHNV and CDR2 YYDKDF (reference sequence). The junction had 9 bases not matched to a gene; V was cut back by 4 bases and J by 5 bases. This CDR3 is 15 amino acids long. The CDR3 reads CATSTLRGREETQYF. The CDR3 nucleotides are TGTGCCACCAGCACCCTCAGGGGGCGCGAGGAGACCCAGTACTTC.

This clone was observed a single time. This rearrangement joins TRBV4-3 to TRBJ1-1; a possible D gene is TRBD1 (6 bases). This CDR3 comprises 15 residues. Germline V CDR1 and CDR2: LGHNA, YSLEER. The V end lost 1 base, the J end lost 5 bases, and 14 bases lay between the germline ends. CDR3 DNA: TGCGCCAGCAGCCAAGTCATGGGGGGGCAAACTGAAGCTTTCTTT. It encodes CASSQVMGGQTEAFF.

V and J are TRBV7-7 and TRBJ2-5, with TRBD2 matching over 7 bases. Germline CDR1 reads SSHAT; CDR2 reads FNYEAQ (reference sequence). J lost 3 bases, V lost 10 bases, and 8 bases had no gene match. There are 13 residues in the CDR3. The CDR3: CATAGREKETQYF. Written as DNA, the CDR3 is TGTGCCACAGCGGGGCGGGAAAAAGAGACCCAGTACTTC.

The gene calls are TRBV19 and TRBJ1-5, with D unclear. Germline CDR1 and CDR2: LNHDA and SQIVND (reference sequence). CDR3 length equals 13 residues. V gave up 5 bases and J gave up 6 bases, with 11 bases separating them. In DNA form, the CDR3 reads TGTGCCAGTAGTGGTCAGGTCGTTCAGCCCCAGCATTTT. Protein product: CASSGQVVQPQHF.

This chain links TRBV6-5 with TRBJ1-1; TRBD1 aligns across 7 bases. The CDR3 sequence is 13 residues long. The germline gives CDR1 MNHEY, CDR2 SVGAGI. V shed 7 bases and J 1 base; nucleotides not matched to a gene: 3. The DNA for the CDR3 is TGTGCCAGCATAGGGGACAGGAACACTGAAGCTTTCTTT. It codes for CASIGDRNTEAFF.

This clone has a handful of counts. The gene calls are TRBV6-2 or TRBV6-3 and TRBJ1-5, with 7 bases that match TRBD1. Trimming removed 2 bases from V and 3 bases from J; junction bases left unmatched: 10. The CDR3 sequence is 17 residues long. Germline V gene data show CDR1 as MNHEY and CDR2 as SVGEGT. The CDR3 bases are TGTGCCAGCAGTTACGTGCAGGGGGAGGCCCACAATCAGCCCCAGCATTTT. This gives the protein CASSYVQGEAHNQPQHF.

The V call is TRBV18, the J call TRBJ1-3, with 11 bases fitting TRBD1. This CDR3 has 17 residues. Germline assignment: CDR1 KGHSH and CDR2 LQKENI. Germline trimming cut 1 base from V and 2 bases from J; bases unmatched to any gene: 4. The CDR3 reads CASSPRGQGAAGNTIYF. The CDR3 DNA is TGTGCCAGCTCACCACGTGGACAGGGGGCAGCTGGAAACACCATATATTTT.

The J gene is TRBJ2-1, the V gene TRBV4-3; possibly TRBD2 for D (6 bases). CDR3 length: 15 amino acids. The V end lost 3 bases, the J end lost 4 bases, and 13 bases lay between the germline ends. In germline, CDR1 is LGHNA, CDR2 YSLEER. The CDR3 nucleotides read TGCGCCAGCAGCCAGGGGCGGGGAAAATACAATGAGCAGTTCTTC. It codes for CASSQGRGKYNEQFF.

This chain connects TRBV3-1 (or the pseudogene TRBV3-2) to TRBJ1-6; TRBD1 agrees at 9 bases. CDR3 length: 16 residues. Germline CDR1 and CDR2: LGHDT and YNNKEL (reference sequence). The ends lost 4 bases at V and 5 bases at J; junction bases unmatched: 6. As DNA, the CDR3 is TGTGCCAGCAGCCTTGGACAGGGGACAAATAATTCACCCCTCCACTTT. Translated, it gives CASSLGQGTNNSPLHF.

With regard to this clone: The sample contains more than one DNA sequence encoding this CDR3. The genes are TRBV30 and TRBJ1-1; D gene unclear. Trimming removed 3 bases at V and 4 bases at J, with 15 bases between. The CDR3 runs to 14 residues. The germline V gene encodes CDR1 GTSNPN and CDR2 SVGIG (reference sequence). The DNA of the CDR3 is TGTGCCTGGAGCCCCTCCGGTGCTGGCACTGAAGCTTTCTTT. Its protein product is CAWSPSGAGTEAFF. The complete variable domain, with remaining parts taken from reference TRBV30 and TRBJ1-1, reads SQTIHQWPATLVQPVGSPLSLECTVEGTSNPNLYWYRQAAGRGLQLLFYSVGIGQISSEVPQNLSASRPQDRQFILSSKKLLLSDSGFYLCAWSPSGAGTEAFFGQGTRLTVV.

The rearrangement links TRBV28 to TRBJ2-1; D might be TRBD2 (6 bases). Germline CDR1 MDHEN, CDR2 SYDVKM. This CDR3 contains 13 residues. Trimming stripped 5 bases from V and 6 bases from J, with 11 bases between. For the CDR3, the DNA is TGTGCCAGCAGTATCGGGAGTCGCAATGAGCAGTTCTTC. It is translated as CASSIGSRNEQFF.

The chain recombines TRBV21-1 with TRBJ2-7; TRBD1, as called in the table, went unchecked against the DNA. TRBV21-1 is a documented pseudogene. The CDR3 runs to 14 residues. The DNA of the CDR3 is TGTGCCAGCAGCAATCCGGGACAGGGTTACGAGCAGTACTTC. Residues: CASSNPGQGYEQYF.

The chain carries TRBV5-1 and TRBJ1-2, with 8 bases that match TRBD1. The CDR3 has 16 amino acids. Germline CDR1 is SGHRS and CDR2 is YFSETQ. V trimming: 0 bases; J trimming: 8 bases; junction bases outside the gene matches: 12. CDR3 bases: TGCGCCAGCAGCTTGGGACATCAGGGGGCCCCGGGAGGCTACACCTTC. It yields the protein CASSLGHQGAPGGYTF. Complete variable domain (other parts from reference TRBV5-1 and TRBJ1-2): KAGVTQTPRYLIKTRGQQVTLSCSPISGHRSVSWYQQTPGQGLQFLFEYFSETQRNKGNFPGRFSGRQFSNSRSEMNVSTLELGDSALYLCASSLGHQGAPGGYTFGSGTRLTVV.

In its sample, this clone was seen once. This chain joins TRBV28 and TRBJ2-7, with TRBD2 matching 9 bases. This CDR3 comprises 15 residues. The J segment lost 4 bases and the V segment lost 6 bases, leaving 10 bases of the junction unmatched. Germline CDR1 is MDHEN and CDR2 is SYDVKM. CDR3 amino acids: CASSNSGGPIYEQYF. CDR3 coding DNA: TGTGCCAGCAGCAACAGCGGGGGGCCGATTTACGAGCAGTACTTC. Based on the CDR3 plus reference TRBV28 and TRBJ2-7, the full variable domain is DVKVTQSSRYLVKRTGEKVFLECVQDMDHENMFWYRQDPGLGLRLIYFSYDVKMKEKGDIPEGYSVSREKKERFSLILESASTNQTSMYLCASSNSGGPIYEQYFGPGTRLTVT.

This chain uses TRBV19 with TRBJ1-4; a weak D match, TRBD1 (5 bases). This CDR3 spans 15 amino acids. Germline CDR1 LNHDA, CDR2 SQIVND (reference sequence). V lost 3 bases and J lost 4, with 12 bases in between. CDR3 DNA: TGTGCCAGTAGTATTCGCCGGGACTATAATGAAAAACTGTTTTTT. Translating it yields CASSIRRDYNEKLFF. Full variable domain (missing parts from reference TRBV19 and TRBJ1-4): DGGITQSPKYLFRKEGQNVTLSCEQNLNHDAMYWYRQDPGQGLRLIYYSQIVNDFQKGDIAEGYSVSREKKESFPLTVTSAQKNPTAFYLCASSIRRDYNEKLFFGSGTQLSVL.

The V gene is TRBV19, the J gene TRBJ2-2; 8 bases map to TRBD2. The CDR3 spans 17 residues. V lost 0 bases, J lost 7 bases, and 10 bases stayed unmatched. In germline, CDR1 is LNHDA, CDR2 SQIVND (reference sequence). The CDR3, as DNA: TGTGCCAGTAGTATAGAACCAGCGGGAGCCGTCGGCGGGGAGCTGTTTTTT. This translates into CASSIEPAGAVGGELFF.

The chain employs TRBV7-2 and TRBJ1-4, with 8 bases lining up with TRBD1. This CDR3 is built from 16 residues. Trimming removed 4 bases from V and 4 bases from J; junction bases left unmatched: 8. Germline V gives CDR1 SGHTA, CDR2 FQGNSA. The CDR3 protein is CASSWVGTGVNEKLFF. The CDR3 DNA reads as TGTGCCAGCAGCTGGGTGGGGACAGGCGTTAATGAAAAACTGTTTTTT.

This chain joins TRBV30 and TRBJ1-2, with TRBD1 matching over 7 bases. V dropped 3 bases and J dropped 6; count of bases not matched to a gene: 4. The CDR3 has 12 amino acids. The germline V gene encodes CDR1 GTSNPN and CDR2 SVGIG (reference sequence). This chain's CDR3 is CAWSDRAHGYTF. The CDR3 bases are TGTGCCTGGAGCGACAGGGCCCATGGCTACACCTTC.

V usage is TRBV29-1 and J usage is TRBJ2-5; D not resolved. The CDR3 has 13 residues. The germline CDR1 and CDR2 sequences are SQVTM and ANQGSEA. V shed 3 bases and J shed 3 bases, with 11 bases lying between them. CDR3 in amino acids: CSVERNTEETQYF. The CDR3 DNA sequence: TGCAGCGTTGAGCGGAACACTGAAGAGACCCAGTACTTC.

The V and J genes are TRBV7-2 and TRBJ1-3; D call uncertain. Germline values: CDR1 SGHTA, CDR2 FQGNSA. The CDR3 length is 14 residues. V was clipped by 5 bases and J by 1 base, with 9 bases between them. The chain's CDR3 is CASSLGPSGNTIYF. CDR3 DNA: TGTGCCAGCAGCCTTGGCCCGTCTGGAAACACCATATATTTT.

J is TRBJ1-5 and V is TRBV18, with unresolved D. CDR1 is KGHSH, CDR2 LQKENI, per germline. The V gene lost 3 bases and the J gene lost 3 bases, with 3 bases spanning the gap. This CDR3 region has 12 residues. The CDR3 here is CASSPYNQPQHF. The CDR3 DNA follows: TGTGCCAGCTCACCCTACAATCAGCCCCAGCATTTT.

The rearrangement joins TRBV21-1 to TRBJ1-5. TRBV21-1 is an annotated pseudogene. The CDR3 runs 16 residues. CDR3 in DNA: TGTGCCAGCAGCAGAACCCGAGACCCCTGCGGACAGCCCCAGCATTTT. Translated: CASSRTRDPCGQPQHF.